Each of the 19 T cell receptor beta chains below was sequenced from the same sample in a study of glioma-infiltrating T cells. Amplification of TCR alpha and beta CDR3 regions from RNA used iRepertoire nested multiplex PCR. TCRdb recomputed calls from the multiplex PCR reads with MiXCR, one row per CDR3 protein. Here the sample spans around 140,000 distinct CDR3 sequences, around 40% being singletons. Sequencing was performed on glioma tissue, nonneoplastic brain tissue, or PBMCs (not recorded which). These receptor sequences come from a human donor with low-grade glioma or glioblastoma, undergoing nonglioma brain surgery, or in good health (not recorded which).

This clonotype was observed at least ten times. The rearrangement links TRBV6-6 to TRBJ2-3; 9 bases agree with TRBD1. Germline V lookup: CDR1 MNHNY, CDR2 SVGAGI (reference sequence). The junction had 4 bases not matched to a gene; V was cut back by 2 bases and J by 1 base. The CDR3 loop spans 16 amino acids. The CDR3 sequence: CASSYPTGGGTDTQYF. The CDR3 coding sequence is TGTGCCAGCAGTTACCCTACAGGGGGCGGCACAGATACGCAGTATTTT.

This clonotype was found a few times. The rearrangement links TRBV20-1 to TRBJ2-5, with 9 bases aligning to TRBD1. There are 15 residues in the CDR3. The V segment lost 3 bases and the J segment 3 bases; nucleotides outside the gene matches: 8. Germline CDR1 is DFQATT and CDR2 is SNEGSKA (reference sequence). For the CDR3, the DNA is TGCAGTGCTAGGGGAATGGGGACAGGGAAAGAGACCCAGTACTTC. Encoded protein: CSARGMGTGKETQYF.

V is TRBV4-1 and J is TRBJ2-7; D is perhaps TRBD1 (5 bases). Trimming stripped 4 bases from V and 3 bases from J, with 13 bases between. The CDR3 is 14 amino acids. The V gene's germline CDR1 is MGHRA and CDR2 YSYEKL. CDR3 sequence: CASSLVLQGYEQYF. In DNA, the CDR3 is TGCGCCAGCAGCCTAGTACTTCAGGGCTACGAGCAGTACTTC.

The gene calls are TRBV19 and TRBJ2-3; 10 positions match TRBD1. This CDR3 is built from 15 residues. Germline lookup yields CDR1 LNHDA and CDR2 SQIVND (reference sequence). V gave up 2 bases and J gave up 8 bases; unmatched junction bases: 7. CDR3 in amino acids: CASSIPGQGMGTQYF. The CDR3 DNA is TGTGCCAGTAGTATACCGGGACAGGGGATGGGTACGCAGTATTTT.

As regards this clonotype: Just one base apart from a much larger clone, this may be a read error. V gene TRBV4-1 combines with J gene TRBJ1-2; tentatively, D is TRBD1 (6 bases). This CDR3 has 15 residues. Germline V gives CDR1 MGHRA, CDR2 YSYEKL. Trimming removed 4 bases at V and 3 bases at J, with 15 bases between. This CDR3 is CASSPPGGGDYGYTF. CDR3 DNA sequence: TGCGCCAGCAGCCCCCCGGGGGGCGGGGACTATGGCTACACCTTC.

This sequence joins TRBV3-1 and TRBJ1-2, with D possibly being TRBD1 (6 bases). Germline V gene data show CDR1 as LGHDT and CDR2 as YNNKEL (reference sequence). The CDR3 loop spans 12 amino acids. V lost 3 bases and J lost 9, with 11 bases in between. CDR3: CASSQNRESYTF. The CDR3 bases are TGTGCCAGCAGCCAGAACAGGGAGAGCTACACCTTC.

The chain recombines TRBV27 with TRBJ2-7; D is ambiguous. The CDR3 covers 14 residues. The V end lost 7 bases, the J end lost 0 bases, and 13 bases lay between the germline ends. Germline values: CDR1 MNHEY, CDR2 SMNVEV (reference sequence). CDR3 residues: CASKRVRSSYEQYF. CDR3 coding DNA: TGTGCCAGCAAACGGGTGAGGAGCTCCTACGAGCAGTACTTC.

This clonotype was counted between two and nine times. The J gene is TRBJ1-5, the V gene TRBV6-5; D remains unclear. The CDR3 totals 14 residues. Germline values: CDR1 MNHEY, CDR2 SVGAGI. V was cut by 6 bases and J by 7 bases, with 16 bases left in between. CDR3 sequence: CASRSQFGEQPQHF. For the CDR3, the DNA is TGTGCCAGCAGATCTCAGTTCGGGGAGCAGCCCCAGCATTTT.

DNA of the CDR3: TGTGCCAGCAGTTCGGGACAGGCGAACACCGGGGAGCTGTTTTTT. Its translation is CASSSGQANTGELFF. This chain joins TRBV6-2 or TRBV6-3 and TRBJ2-2, with 8 nucleotides matching TRBD1. The CDR3 covers 15 residues. The V segment lost 4 bases and the J segment 0 bases; nucleotides outside the gene matches: 1. Germline-derived CDR1 and CDR2 are MNHEY and SVGEGT.

The rearrangement links TRBV13 to TRBJ2-7, with D perhaps matching TRBD2 (6 bases). Germline CDR1 and CDR2: PRHDT and FYEKMQ (reference sequence). Trimming cost V 5 bases and J 5 bases, with 10 bases left between them. This CDR3 region has 12 residues. CDR3 in amino acids: CASSRRLDEQYF. CDR3 sequence (DNA): TGTGCCAGCAGCCGAAGACTAGACGAGCAGTACTTC.

This clonotype occurred a few times. The genes are TRBV28 and TRBJ2-7; a weak D match, TRBD2 (5 bases). CDR1 and CDR2 (germline): MDHEN, SYDVKM. The V gene lost 10 bases and the J gene lost 3 bases, with 16 bases spanning the gap. CDR3 length: 13 amino acids. The CDR3 reads CATSGSAIYEQYF. The CDR3 nucleotides read TGTGCCACCTCGGGTAGCGCGATCTACGAGCAGTACTTC.

This clonotype was detected a few times. The chain carries TRBV20-1 and TRBJ1-2, with a possible D match to TRBD1 (5 bases). The CDR3 spans 13 residues. CDR1 DFQATT and CDR2 SNEGSKA come from the germline V gene (reference sequence). Trimming removed 3 bases at V and 1 base at J, with 9 bases between. In DNA, the CDR3 is TGCAGTGCTAGGAAGGACAATAACTATGGCTACACCTTC. Amino acids: CSARKDNNYGYTF.

The chain is built from TRBV6-2 or TRBV6-3 and TRBJ1-1; D might be TRBD1 (6 bases). The CDR3 covers 13 residues. Trimming pared 6 bases from V and 4 bases from J, leaving 12 bases between. CDR1 is MNHEY and CDR2 is SVGEGT in the germline V gene. The CDR3 sequence is CASRDSGATEAFF. In DNA, the CDR3 is TGTGCCAGCAGAGATTCGGGGGCCACTGAAGCTTTCTTT.

This clonotype has a count of ten or more. This chain links TRBV27 with TRBJ2-7; a possible D gene is TRBD2 (5 bases). Per the germline V gene, CDR1 is MNHEY and CDR2 is SMNVEV (reference sequence). CDR3 length equals 14 residues. V was clipped by 5 bases and J by 6 bases, with 17 bases between them. The CDR3 DNA follows: TGTGCCAGCAGTCCCGGGATCGCCCGGACCGAGCAGTACTTC. This codes for CASSPGIARTEQYF.

A word on this clonotype: One junction end disagrees with the germline gene, perhaps due to a read error. In DNA, the CDR3 is TGTGCCAGCAGCCAACCCCCCTGGGGTGAGCAATTCTTC. Encoded protein: CASSQPPWGEQFF. The chain links TRBV3-1 to TRBJ2-1; D gene unclear. CDR3 length: 13 amino acids. Germline CDR1 LGHDT, CDR2 YNNKEL (reference sequence).

The chain uses TRBV6-1 and TRBJ1-5; TRBD1 might be the D (6 bases). CDR3 size: 16 residues. Looked up from germline, CDR1 is MNHNS and CDR2 is SASEGT. Trimming pared 5 bases from V and 0 bases from J, leaving 14 bases between. The chain's CDR3 is CASSLRGGYSNQPQHF. CDR3 coding DNA: TGTGCCAGCAGTCTGAGGGGGGGGTATAGCAATCAGCCCCAGCATTTT.

This clonotype was found a few times. V is TRBV24-1 and J is TRBJ1-1, with TRBD1 matching over 11 bases. This CDR3 region has 17 residues. Trimming cost V 1 base and J 1 base; bases outside gene matches: 4. Germline V gives CDR1 KGHDR, CDR2 SFDVKD. CDR3 amino acids: CATSDFPGQGENTEAFF. In nucleotides, the CDR3 is TGTGCCACCAGTGATTTCCCGGGACAGGGGGAGAACACTGAAGCTTTCTTT.

The rearrangement joins TRBV2 to TRBJ2-3; 7 bases agree with TRBD1. V trimming: 0 bases; J trimming: 1 base; junction bases outside the gene matches: 13. This CDR3 is 19 amino acids long. Germline V lookup: CDR1 SNHLY, CDR2 FYNNEI. DNA of the CDR3: TGTGCCAGCAGTGAAGCGCTTCGGACAGGCGCCATCCGCACAGATACGCAGTATTTT. It codes for CASSEALRTGAIRTDTQYF.

The sample holds a few counts of this clonotype. V is TRBV20-1 and J is TRBJ2-7; TRBD2 is a possible D gene (6 bases). This CDR3 has 14 amino acids. Trimming left V 4 bases short and J 2 bases short, with 15 bases between. The germline CDR1 and CDR2 sequences are DFQATT and SNEGSKA (reference sequence). CDR3: CSAKNRDFPYEQYF. The CDR3, as DNA: TGCAGTGCTAAGAACCGGGACTTTCCCTACGAGCAGTACTTC.